This T cell receptor (beta chain) was found in a study of CD8 T cells in Susac syndrome. Random hexamers were used to reverse transcribe an amount of roughly 0.45 to 1 ug RNA. TCRdb independently ran MiXCR on the immunoSEQ multiplex PCR reads; one entry per CDR3 protein. Among under 150,000 distinct CDR3 sequences listed, around 95% were seen once. With 6 bases removed from V and 1 base from J, the gap between germline ends came to 12 bases. CDR3 size: 14 residues. Germline V gene data show CDR1 as MDHEN and CDR2 as SYDVKM. The clonotype was recovered from a human donor with Susac syndrome. The chain links TRBV28 to TRBJ1-1, with D perhaps TRBD1 (6 bases). What was sequenced was CD4+ T cells from PBMCs. Here the CDR3 reads CASRIQGWNTEAFF. In DNA, the CDR3 is TGTGCCAGCAGGATACAGGGTTGGAACACTGAAGCTTTCTTT.